The clone carrying this T cell receptor beta chain was seen only a few times. Its antigen is undetermined. This entry is derived from a study of a mutant IDH1 vaccine in newly diagnosed glioma. Overall study: Patients' prior therapy spanned radiotherapy, temozolomide, or both; most underwent both.

Time point reported: week 35, safety follow-up. The vaccine gave 300 ug of a 20-mer mutant IDH1 peptide subcutaneously per dose. The ends were cut back, 4 bases at V and 1 base at J, with 14 bases in the middle. CDR3 size: 15 residues. Germline loops: CDR1 SGHRS, CDR2 YFSETQ. Sequencing was performed with immunoSEQ multiplex PCR; in TCRdb, only in-frame clones are kept and a portion is missing. The sample has tens of thousands of clones; about four fifths are singletons. V gene TRBV5-1 combines with J gene TRBJ1-1, with D hard to call. The receptor was isolated from a man aged 40-49 years with glioma. Sequenced here: PBMCs, sampled from a glioma patient whose treatment included an IDH1 peptide vaccine. CDR3 coding DNA: TGCGCCAGCAGCCCGCTTCCGGTATCGAACACTGAAGCTTTCTTT. It translates to CASSPLPVSNTEAFF.